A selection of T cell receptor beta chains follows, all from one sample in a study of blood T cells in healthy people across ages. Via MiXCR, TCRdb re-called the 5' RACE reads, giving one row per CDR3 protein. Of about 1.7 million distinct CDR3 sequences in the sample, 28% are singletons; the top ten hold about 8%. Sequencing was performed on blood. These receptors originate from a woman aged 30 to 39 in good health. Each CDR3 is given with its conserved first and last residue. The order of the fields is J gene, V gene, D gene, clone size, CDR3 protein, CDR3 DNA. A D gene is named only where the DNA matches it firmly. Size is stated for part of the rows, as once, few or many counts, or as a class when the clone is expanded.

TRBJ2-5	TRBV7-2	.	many	CASSLMLGGETQYF	TGTGCCAGCAGCTTAATGTTGGGAGGAGAGACCCAGTACTTC
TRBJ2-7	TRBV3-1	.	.	CASSQALIKGVSYEQYF	TGTGCCAGCAGCCAAGCCCTAATTAAAGGGGTCTCCTACGAGCAGTACTTC
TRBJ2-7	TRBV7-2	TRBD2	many	CASTGALAGESYEQYF	TGTGCCAGCACGGGGGCCCTAGCGGGGGAATCCTACGAGCAGTACTTC
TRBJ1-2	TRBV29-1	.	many	CSVATVSYGYTF	TGCAGCGTTGCAACAGTATCCTATGGCTACACCTTC
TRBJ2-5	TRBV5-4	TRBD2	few	CASSFRLAGAGKTQYF	TGTGCCAGCAGTTTCCGACTAGCGGGGGCGGGAAAGACCCAGTACTTC
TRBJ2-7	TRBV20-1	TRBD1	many	CSAGQGDEQYF	TGCAGTGCAGGACAGGGGGACGAGCAGTACTTC
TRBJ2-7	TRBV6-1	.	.	CASKLEDFRSYEQYF	TGTGCCAGCAAGTTAGAGGATTTCCGCTCCTACGAGCAGTACTTC
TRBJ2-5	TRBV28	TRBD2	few	CASSLRLRVRGLVTQETQYF	TGTGCCAGCAGTTTACGTTTGCGGGTTAGGGGACTAGTGACCCAAGAGACCCAGTACTTC
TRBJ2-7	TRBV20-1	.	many	CSARDRLAIDEQYF	TGCAGTGCTAGAGATAGGCTAGCGATAGACGAGCAGTACTTC
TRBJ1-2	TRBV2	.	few	CASSEEAGHGYTF	TGTGCCAGCAGTGAGGAAGCGGGACATGGCTACACCTTC
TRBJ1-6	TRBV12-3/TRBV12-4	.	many	CASSLTESPLHF	TGTGCCAGCAGCCTGACAGAGTCACCCCTCCACTTT
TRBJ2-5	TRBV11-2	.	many	CASSHEGETQYF	TGTGCCAGCAGCCATGAAGGAGAGACCCAGTACTTC
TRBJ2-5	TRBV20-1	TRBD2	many	CSARDWAIAGAQETQYF	TGCAGTGCTAGAGATTGGGCGATAGCGGGAGCCCAAGAGACCCAGTACTTC
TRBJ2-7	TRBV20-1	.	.	CSGGDNHYEQYF	TGCAGCGGAGGGGACAATCACTACGAGCAGTACTTC
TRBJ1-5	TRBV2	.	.	CASSDSQTYQPQHF	TGTGCCAGCAGTGACTCTCAGACTTATCAGCCCCAGCATTTT
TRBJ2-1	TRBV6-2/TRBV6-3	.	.	CASSRPSISYEQFF	TGTGCCAGCAGCCGACCTTCAATTAGCTATGAGCAGTTCTTC
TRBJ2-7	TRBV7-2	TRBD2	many	CASRGGGSSYEQYF	TGTGCCAGCAGGGGCGGGGGGAGCTCCTACGAGCAGTACTTC
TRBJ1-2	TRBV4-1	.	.	CASSQGSPGMYGYTF	TGCGCCAGCAGCCAAGGGTCGCCAGGGATGTATGGCTACACCTTC
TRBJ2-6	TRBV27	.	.	CASKVEAGANVRTF	TGTGCCAGCAAGGTAGAGGCCGGGGCCAACGTCCGGACTTTC
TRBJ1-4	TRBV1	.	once	CTSSQDPRVTNEKLFF	TGCACCAGCAGCCAAGATCCCAGGGTAACTAATGAAAAACTGTTTTTT